This T cell receptor (beta chain) emerged from a study of blood T cells in healthy people across ages. Study observations and caveats: PBMCs left unsorted prevented a conclusive naive versus antigen-experienced comparison.

This clonotype has ten or more counts. What it recognizes is unknown. Next came a second PCR, run for about 7 to 12 cycles, which used a sample-barcoded 5' primer along with a J-beta primer mix. MiXCR, applied by TCRdb to the 5' RACE reads, yields one record per CDR3 protein. This sample has 1.5 million to 2 million distinct CDR3 sequences, with under 30% found just once. Germline-derived CDR1 and CDR2 are SEHNR and FQNEAQ (reference sequence). Trimming removed 8 bases from V and 8 bases from J, with 13 bases in between. The CDR3 is 12 residues long. The material sequenced was blood. The chain carries TRBV7-9 and TRBJ2-1; TRBD1 might be the D (6 bases). The sequence was collected from a woman in her 30s in good health. In nucleotides, the CDR3 is TGTGCCAGCCGGACAGCCAACGATGAGCAGTTCTTC. Amino acid sequence: CASRTANDEQFF.